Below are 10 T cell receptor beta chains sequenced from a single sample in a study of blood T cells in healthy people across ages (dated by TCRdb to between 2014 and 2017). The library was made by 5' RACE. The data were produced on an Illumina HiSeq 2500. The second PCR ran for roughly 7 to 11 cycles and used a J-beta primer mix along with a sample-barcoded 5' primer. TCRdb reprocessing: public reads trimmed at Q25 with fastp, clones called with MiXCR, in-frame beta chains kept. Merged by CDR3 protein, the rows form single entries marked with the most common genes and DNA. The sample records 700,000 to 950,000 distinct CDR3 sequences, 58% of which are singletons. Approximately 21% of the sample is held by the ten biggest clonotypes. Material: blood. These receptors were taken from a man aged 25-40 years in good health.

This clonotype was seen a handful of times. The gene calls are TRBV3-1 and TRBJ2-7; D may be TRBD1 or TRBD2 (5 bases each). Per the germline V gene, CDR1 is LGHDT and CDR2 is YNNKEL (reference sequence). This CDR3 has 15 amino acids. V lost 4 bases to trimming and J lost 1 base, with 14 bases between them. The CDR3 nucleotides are TGTGCCAGCAGCCCTGCCGGGACCGGTTCCTACGAGCAGTACTTC. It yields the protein CASSPAGTGSYEQYF.

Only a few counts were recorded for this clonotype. This chain's CDR3 is CALRDRSNADTQYF. The CDR3, as DNA: TGTGCCTTAAGGGACAGGTCAAATGCAGATACGCAGTATTTT. The chain links TRBV10-3 to TRBJ2-3; 8 bases fit TRBD1. The ends lost 11 bases at V and 4 bases at J; junction bases unmatched: 11. The CDR3 has 14 amino acids. Germline assignment: CDR1 ENHRY and CDR2 SYGVKD.

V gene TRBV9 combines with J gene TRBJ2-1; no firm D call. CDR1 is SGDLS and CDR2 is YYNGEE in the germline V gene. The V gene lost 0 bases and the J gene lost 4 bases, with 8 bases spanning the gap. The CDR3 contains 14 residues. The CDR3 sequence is CASSVVHEYNEQFF. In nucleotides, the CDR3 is TGTGCCAGCAGCGTAGTCCACGAGTACAATGAGCAGTTCTTC.

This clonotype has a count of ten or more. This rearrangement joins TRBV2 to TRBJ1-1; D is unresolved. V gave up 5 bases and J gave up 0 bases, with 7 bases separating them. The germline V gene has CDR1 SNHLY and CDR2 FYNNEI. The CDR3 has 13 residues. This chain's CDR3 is CASSTNLNTEAFF. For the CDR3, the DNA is TGTGCCAGCAGTACCAATTTGAACACTGAAGCTTTCTTT.

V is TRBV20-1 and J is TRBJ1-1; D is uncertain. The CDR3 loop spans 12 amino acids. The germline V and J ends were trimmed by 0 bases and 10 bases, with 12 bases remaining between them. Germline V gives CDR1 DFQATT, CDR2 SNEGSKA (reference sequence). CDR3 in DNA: TGCAGTGCTAGAGATGGGTTCTCTGGAGCTTTCTTT. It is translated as CSARDGFSGAFF.

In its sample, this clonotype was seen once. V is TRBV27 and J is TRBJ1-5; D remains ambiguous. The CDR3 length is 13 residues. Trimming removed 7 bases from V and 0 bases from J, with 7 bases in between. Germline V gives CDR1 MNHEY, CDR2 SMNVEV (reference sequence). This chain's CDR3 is CASTDNSNQPQHF. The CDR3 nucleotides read TGTGCCAGCACCGATAATAGCAATCAGCCCCAGCATTTT.

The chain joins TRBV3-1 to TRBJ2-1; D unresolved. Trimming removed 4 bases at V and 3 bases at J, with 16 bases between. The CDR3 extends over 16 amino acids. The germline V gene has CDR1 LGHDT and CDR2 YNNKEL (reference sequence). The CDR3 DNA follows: TGTGCCAGCAGCCCGGAAACATGGTTGGGCTACAATGAGCAGTTCTTC. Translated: CASSPETWLGYNEQFF.

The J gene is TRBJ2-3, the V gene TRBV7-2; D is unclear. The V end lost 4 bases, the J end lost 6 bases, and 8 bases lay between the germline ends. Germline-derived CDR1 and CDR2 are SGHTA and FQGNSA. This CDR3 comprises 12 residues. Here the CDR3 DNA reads TGTGCCAGCAGCTCCAGGTTTGATACGCAGTATTTT. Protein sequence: CASSSRFDTQYF.

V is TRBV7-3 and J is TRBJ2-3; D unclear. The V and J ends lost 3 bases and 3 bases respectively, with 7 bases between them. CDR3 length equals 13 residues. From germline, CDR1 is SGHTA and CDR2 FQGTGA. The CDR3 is CASSLSKTDTQYF. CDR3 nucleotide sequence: TGTGCCAGCAGCTTGAGTAAGACAGATACGCAGTATTTT. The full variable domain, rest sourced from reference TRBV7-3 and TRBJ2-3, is GAGVSQTPSNKVTEKGKYVELRCDPISGHTALYWYRQSLGQGPEFLIYFQGTGAADDSGLPNDRFFAVRPEGSVSTLKIQRTERGDSAVYLCASSLSKTDTQYFGPGTRLTVL.

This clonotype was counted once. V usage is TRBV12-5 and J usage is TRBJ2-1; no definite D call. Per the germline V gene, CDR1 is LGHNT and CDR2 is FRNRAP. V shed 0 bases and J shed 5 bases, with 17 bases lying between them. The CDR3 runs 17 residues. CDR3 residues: CASGLVLGTPSDNEQFF. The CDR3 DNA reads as TGTGCTAGTGGTTTGGTACTTGGCACCCCCTCTGACAATGAGCAGTTCTTC.